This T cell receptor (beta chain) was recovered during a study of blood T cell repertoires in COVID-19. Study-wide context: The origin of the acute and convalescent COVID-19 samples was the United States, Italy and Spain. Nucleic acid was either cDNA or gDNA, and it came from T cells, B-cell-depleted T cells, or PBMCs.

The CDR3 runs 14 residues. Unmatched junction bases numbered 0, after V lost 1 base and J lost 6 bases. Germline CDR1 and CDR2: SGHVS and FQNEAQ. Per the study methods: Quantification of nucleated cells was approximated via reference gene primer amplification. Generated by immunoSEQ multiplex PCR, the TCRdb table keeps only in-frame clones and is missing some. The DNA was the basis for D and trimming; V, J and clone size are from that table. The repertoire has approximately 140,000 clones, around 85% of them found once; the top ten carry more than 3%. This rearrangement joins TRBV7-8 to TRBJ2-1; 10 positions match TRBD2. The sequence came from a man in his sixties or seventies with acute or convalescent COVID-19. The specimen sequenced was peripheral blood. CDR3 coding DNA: TGTGCCAGCAGCTTAGGGACTAGCGGCAATGAGCAGTTCTTC. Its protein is CASSLGTSGNEQFF.